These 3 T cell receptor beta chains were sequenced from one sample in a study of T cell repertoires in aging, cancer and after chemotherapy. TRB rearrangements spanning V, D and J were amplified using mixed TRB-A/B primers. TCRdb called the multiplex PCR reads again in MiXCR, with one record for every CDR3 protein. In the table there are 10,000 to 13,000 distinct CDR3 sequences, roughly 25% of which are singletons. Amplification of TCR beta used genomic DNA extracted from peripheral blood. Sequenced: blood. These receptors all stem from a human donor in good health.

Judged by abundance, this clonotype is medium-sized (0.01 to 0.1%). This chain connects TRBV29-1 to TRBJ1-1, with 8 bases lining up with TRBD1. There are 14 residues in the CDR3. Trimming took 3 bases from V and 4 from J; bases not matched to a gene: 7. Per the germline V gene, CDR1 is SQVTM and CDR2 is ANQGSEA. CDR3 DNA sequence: TGCAGCGTTGAGGGCGGTCAGGGGGCCACTGAAGCTTTCTTT. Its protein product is CSVEGGQGATEAFF.

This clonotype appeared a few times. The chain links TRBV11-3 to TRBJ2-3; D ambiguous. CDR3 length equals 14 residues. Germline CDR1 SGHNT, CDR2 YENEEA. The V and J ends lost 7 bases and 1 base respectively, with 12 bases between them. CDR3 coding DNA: TGTGCCAGCACCACTCTTGAGCGCACAGATACGCAGTATTTT. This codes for CASTTLERTDTQYF.

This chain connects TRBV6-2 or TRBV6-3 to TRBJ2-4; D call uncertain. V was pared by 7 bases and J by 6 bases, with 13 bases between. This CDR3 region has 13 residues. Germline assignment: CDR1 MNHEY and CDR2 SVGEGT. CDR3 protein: CASMPANPNIQYF. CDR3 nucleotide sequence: TGTGCCAGCATGCCAGCCAATCCAAACATTCAGTACTTC.